This TCR beta chain was obtained from a study of CD8+ T cells in alopecia areata. cDNA prepared by RNA extraction and subsequent reverse transcription served as the template for sequencing. Measured with immunoSEQ multiplex PCR; TCRdb has only the in-frame clones, and not every one. The profile shows about 200,000 clones, roughly two fifths of them singletons. A remark on this clone: Antigen specificity is unknown.

General observations from the study: More clonal than normal scalp was lesional scalp, particularly alopecia totalis/universalis. Resident alphabeta T-cell populations of normal skin are likewise subject to sequencing in scalp samples. Scalp and blood retained many expanded lesional clones during tofacitinib.

Treatment here: oral pan-JAK inhibitor, 5-10 mg twice daily. PBMCs were stained for CD3, CD4 and CD8, and CD4+ and CD8+ T cells were sorted. This CDR3 contains 17 residues. The V and J ends lost 3 bases and 5 bases, in that order; junction bases with no gene match: 7. Germline CDR1 and CDR2: SGHRS and YFSETQ. This TCR derives from a human donor with alopecia areata. This sequence joins TRBV5-1 and TRBJ2-3; TRBD2 agrees at 15 bases. The sequenced sample was CD4+ T cells sorted from blood, obtained at roughly week 30, from a patient treated with tofacitinib. This CDR3 reads CASSYWTSGGAVDTQYF. DNA of the CDR3: TGCGCCAGCAGCTACTGGACTAGCGGGGGGGCAGTAGATACGCAGTATTTT.